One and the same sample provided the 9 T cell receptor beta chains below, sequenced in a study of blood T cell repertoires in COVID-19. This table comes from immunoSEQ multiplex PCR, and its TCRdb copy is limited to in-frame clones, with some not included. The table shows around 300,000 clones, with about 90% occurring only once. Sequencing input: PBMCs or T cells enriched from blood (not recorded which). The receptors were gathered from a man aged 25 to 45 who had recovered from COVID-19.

CDR3 in amino acids: CAIRDRAGGNGGYF. The CDR3 DNA sequence: TGTGCCATCAGAGACAGGGCGGGCGGGAATGGCGGGTACTTC. The chain combines TRBV10-3 with TRBJ2-7; tentatively, D is TRBD1 (7 bases). The germline V and J ends were trimmed by 6 bases and 12 bases, with 24 bases remaining between them. CDR3 size: 14 residues. CDR1 is ENHRY and CDR2 is SYGVKD in the germline V gene.

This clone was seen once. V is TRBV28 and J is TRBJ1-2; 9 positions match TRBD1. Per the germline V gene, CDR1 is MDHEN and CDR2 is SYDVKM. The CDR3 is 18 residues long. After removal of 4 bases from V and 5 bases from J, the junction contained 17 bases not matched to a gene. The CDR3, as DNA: TGTGCCAGCAGTTCATATCCGGGACAGGGACCCGGTGCTTATGGCTACACCTTC. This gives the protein CASSSYPGQGPGAYGYTF.

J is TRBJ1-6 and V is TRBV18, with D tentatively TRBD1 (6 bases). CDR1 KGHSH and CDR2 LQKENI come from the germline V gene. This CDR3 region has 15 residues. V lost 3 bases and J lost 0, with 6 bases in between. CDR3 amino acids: CASSPDSSYNSPLHF. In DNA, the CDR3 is TGTGCCAGCTCACCGGACAGCTCCTATAATTCACCCCTCCACTTT.

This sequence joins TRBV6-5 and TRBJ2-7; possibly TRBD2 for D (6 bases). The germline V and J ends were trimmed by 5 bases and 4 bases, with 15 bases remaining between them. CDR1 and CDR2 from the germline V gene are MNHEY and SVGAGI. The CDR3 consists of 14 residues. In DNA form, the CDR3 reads TGTGCCAGCAGTCACGGGACTGTTAGGTACGAGCAGTACTTC. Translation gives CASSHGTVRYEQYF.

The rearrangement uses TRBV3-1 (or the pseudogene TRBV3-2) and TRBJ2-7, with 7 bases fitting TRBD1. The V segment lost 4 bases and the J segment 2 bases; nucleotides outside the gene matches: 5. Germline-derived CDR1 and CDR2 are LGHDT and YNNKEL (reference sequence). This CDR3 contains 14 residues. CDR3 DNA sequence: TGTGCCAGCAGCCTAATGGACAGGACCTACGAGCAGTACTTC. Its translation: CASSLMDRTYEQYF.

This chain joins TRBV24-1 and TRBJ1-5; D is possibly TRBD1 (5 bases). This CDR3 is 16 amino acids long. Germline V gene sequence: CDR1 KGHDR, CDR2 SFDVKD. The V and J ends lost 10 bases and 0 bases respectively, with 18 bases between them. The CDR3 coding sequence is TGTGCCACTTGGGGTTGGACACCCAATAGCAATCAGCCCCAGCATTTT. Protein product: CATWGWTPNSNQPQHF.

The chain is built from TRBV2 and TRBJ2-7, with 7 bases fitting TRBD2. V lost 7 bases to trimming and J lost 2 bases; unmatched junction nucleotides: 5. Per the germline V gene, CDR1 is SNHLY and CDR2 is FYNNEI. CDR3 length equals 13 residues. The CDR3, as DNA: TGTGCCAGCACCTGGGAGGGTCCCTACGAGCAGTACTTC. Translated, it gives CASTWEGPYEQYF.

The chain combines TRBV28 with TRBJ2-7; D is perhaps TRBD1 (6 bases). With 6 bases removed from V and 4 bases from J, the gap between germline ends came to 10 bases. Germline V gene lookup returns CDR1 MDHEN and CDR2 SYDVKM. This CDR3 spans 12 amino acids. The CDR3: CASRTTGYEQYF. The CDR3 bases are TGTGCCAGCAGAACCACAGGGTACGAGCAGTACTTC.

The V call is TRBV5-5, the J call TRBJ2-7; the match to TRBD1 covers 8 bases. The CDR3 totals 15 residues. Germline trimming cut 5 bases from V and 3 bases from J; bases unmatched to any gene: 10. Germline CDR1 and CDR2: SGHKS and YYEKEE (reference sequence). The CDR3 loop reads CASSNRQGPNYEQYF. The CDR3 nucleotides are TGTGCCAGCAGTAACCGACAGGGGCCCAACTACGAGCAGTACTTC. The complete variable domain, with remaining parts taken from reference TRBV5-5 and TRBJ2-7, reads DAGVTQSPTHLIKTRGQQVTLRCSPISGHKSVSWYQQVLGQGPQFIFQYYEKEERGRGNFPDRFSARQFPNYSSELNVNALLLGDSALYLCASSNRQGPNYEQYFGPGTRLTVT.